Given below is one T cell receptor beta chain in context. Its antigen is unknown. This sample stems from a study of T cell responses to AZD1222 COVID-19 vaccine. Study-wide background: Pooled together were second doses at about 4 or about 12 weeks.

The V gene's germline CDR1 is LNHDA and CDR2 SQIVND (reference sequence). Between the trimmed V and J ends, which lost 3 bases and 0 bases, there was a span of 8 bases. CDR3 length: 15 amino acids. General study results and limits: Clonal diversity may have been underestimated in mostly white British donors. Receipt of two AZD1222 doses was followed by a rise in Spike-specific TCR breadth and depth.

The table came from immunoSEQ multiplex PCR; TCRdb's copy has only in-frame clones and leaves some out. The sample lists 130,000 to 150,000 clones, more than 85% occurring once. The rearrangement joins TRBV19 to TRBJ1-4, with D maybe TRBD1 (5 bases). The TCR was taken from an adult in good health. The sequenced sample was peripheral blood, obtained on day 0 of AZD1222 vaccination. CDR3 protein: CASSIRVATNEKLFF. As DNA, the CDR3 is TGTGCCAGTAGTATCAGGGTCGCAACTAATGAAAAACTGTTTTTT.